These 17 T cell receptor beta chains share one sample of origin, sequenced in a study of shared clonotypes between healthy human individuals. The data were produced by immunoSEQ multiplex PCR, yet TCRdb's version contains in-frame clones alone and is incomplete. This sample carries about 710,000 clones, 73% of them seen once, and the ten largest clones take roughly 1.9%. The sequenced sample consisted of memory CD4+ T cells sorted from blood. Subset indicated: CD45RA-negative fraction. The receptors were sampled from a woman between 25 and 40 years old in good health.

This rearrangement joins TRBV7-9 to TRBJ2-5; D not certain. The CDR3 runs to 14 residues. The germline CDR1 and CDR2 sequences are SEHNR and FQNEAQ (reference sequence). With 1 base removed from V and 5 bases from J, the gap between germline ends came to 11 bases. The CDR3, as DNA: TGTGCCAGCAGCTTAGGGGCCGGGTTGGAGACCCAGTACTTC. It is translated as CASSLGAGLETQYF.

This chain links TRBV4-2 with TRBJ1-1; D is perhaps TRBD1 (5 bases). This CDR3 spans 12 amino acids. Germline CDR1 LGHNA, CDR2 YNFKEQ. CDR3 amino acids: CASTGLNTEAFF. CDR3 in DNA: TGTGCGTCAACGGGACTCAACACTGAAGCTTTCTTT.

The CDR3 reads CASSPERQGEYF. In DNA form, the CDR3 reads TGTGCCAGCAGTCCGGAGCGACAGGGGGAATATTTT. The chain carries TRBV28 and TRBJ1-3; 9 bases are a match to TRBD1. Trimming removed 5 bases from V and 15 bases from J; junction bases left unmatched: 8. This CDR3 spans 12 amino acids. Per the germline V gene, CDR1 is MDHEN and CDR2 is SYDVKM.

The chain has TRBV5-4 and TRBJ2-7; 8 nucleotides agree with TRBD1. The CDR3 length is 15 residues. V lost 1 base, J lost 7 bases, and 10 bases stayed unmatched. Looked up from germline, CDR1 is SGHNT and CDR2 is YYREEE (reference sequence). In DNA form, the CDR3 reads TGTGCCAGCAGCTTGTATGGCAGGGGGCTGAGGGAGCAGTACTTC. It is translated as CASSLYGRGLREQYF.

This rearrangement joins TRBV19 to TRBJ2-2, with D perhaps matching TRBD1 or TRBD2 (6 bases each). The CDR3 extends over 15 amino acids. Germline values: CDR1 LNHDA, CDR2 SQIVND (reference sequence). The V and J ends lost 7 bases and 7 bases respectively, with 19 bases between them. CDR3 sequence (DNA): TGTGCCAGTACTACCACCCCAAGGGGGGACGGGGAGCTGTTTTTT. This sequence encodes CASTTTPRGDGELFF.

This rearrangement joins TRBV11-2 to TRBJ2-1; TRBD2 is a possible D gene (6 bases). The CDR3 runs 16 residues. Trimming took off 3 bases at V and 10 bases at J, with 22 bases between the two ends. Germline CDR1 SGHAT, CDR2 FQNNGV. CDR3 loop: CASSFRTRDLISEQFF. CDR3 sequence (DNA): TGTGCCAGCAGCTTTAGGACCCGGGACTTAATTTCGGAGCAGTTCTTC.

The rearrangement joins TRBV27 to TRBJ2-1, with 8 bases that match TRBD2. Looked up from germline, CDR1 is MNHEY and CDR2 is SMNVEV (reference sequence). The CDR3 covers 16 residues. V lost 7 bases and J lost 5; bases outside the gene matches: 13. In DNA form, the CDR3 reads TGTGCCAGCACCTCGGGCGTAGCGGGAAGGGACAATGAGCAGTTCTTC. The encoded protein is CASTSGVAGRDNEQFF.

The chain is built from TRBV19 and TRBJ2-7; TRBD1 or TRBD2 may be the D gene (5 bases each). Germline CDR1 is LNHDA and CDR2 is SQIVND (reference sequence). There are 12 residues in the CDR3. The V end lost 8 bases, the J end lost 5 bases, and 13 bases lay between the germline ends. The CDR3 coding sequence is TGTGCCAGTGGGGGACGGGAACACGAGCAGTACTTC. It encodes CASGGREHEQYF.

CDR3 in amino acids: CASSLNNQPQHF. CDR3 nucleotide sequence: TGTGCCAGCAGTTTAAACAATCAGCCCCAGCATTTT. This chain uses TRBV2 with TRBJ1-5; D call uncertain. CDR1 and CDR2 (germline): SNHLY, FYNNEI. There are 12 residues in the CDR3. Trimming stripped 5 bases from V and 3 bases from J, with 5 bases between. Complete variable domain (other parts from reference TRBV2 and TRBJ1-5): EPEVTQTPSHQVTQMGQEVILRCVPISNHLYFYWYRQILGQKVEFLVSFYNNEISEKSEIFDDQFSVERPDGSNFTLKIRSTKLEDSAMYFCASSLNNQPQHFGDGTRLSIL.

This clone was recorded only once. The chain recombines TRBV21-1 with TRBJ2-7; the listed D gene, TRBD2, was not tested against the DNA. TRBV21-1 is classified as a pseudogene. The CDR3 sequence is 16 residues long. In nucleotides, the CDR3 is TGTGCCAGCAGCAAAAAGCGGCGGCAGACTACCTACGAGCAGTACTTC. It translates to CASSKKRRQTTYEQYF.

This clone was seen a handful of times. The genes are TRBV7-6 and TRBJ2-5, with no clear D. The CDR3 spans 13 residues. Germline CDR1 is SGHVS and CDR2 is FNYEAQ. V lost 4 bases and J lost 2, with 8 bases in between. The CDR3 DNA is TGTGCCAGCAGCTCAGCAGGTCAAGAGACCCAGTACTTC. Its protein is CASSSAGQETQYF.

V usage is TRBV28 and J usage is TRBJ2-5, with D possibly called TRBD1 or TRBD2 (5 bases each). The V gene's germline CDR1 is MDHEN and CDR2 SYDVKM. The CDR3 loop spans 16 amino acids. V was trimmed by 1 base and J by 0 bases, leaving 12 bases between them. The CDR3: CASSLSGRGYQETQYF. CDR3 DNA sequence: TGTGCCAGCAGTTTATCGGGACGAGGGTACCAAGAGACCCAGTACTTC.

The DNA for the CDR3 is TGTGCCAGCAGGGGACAAATGGGGAACACTGAAGCTTTCTTT. Protein: CASRGQMGNTEAFF. The rearrangement links TRBV6-5 to TRBJ1-1; D is possibly TRBD1 (6 bases). The CDR3 loop spans 14 amino acids. The V end lost 6 bases, the J end lost 1 base, and 12 bases lay between the germline ends. Germline CDR1 reads MNHEY; CDR2 reads SVGAGI.

The gene calls are TRBV2 and TRBJ1-1, with TRBD1 as a possible D gene (5 bases). Trimming shortened V by 7 bases and J by 0 bases, and 15 bases separated the two germline ends. Germline-derived CDR1 and CDR2 are SNHLY and FYNNEI. This CDR3 is 15 amino acids long. CDR3 in amino acids: CASNGQRGMNTEAFF. For the CDR3, the DNA is TGTGCCAGCAATGGACAACGAGGCATGAACACTGAAGCTTTCTTT.

The chain recombines TRBV18 with TRBJ1-5; D call uncertain. Per germline, CDR1 KGHSH and CDR2 LQKENI. The length of the CDR3 is 14 residues. V was trimmed by 3 bases and J by 3 bases, leaving 9 bases between them. CDR3 DNA sequence: TGTGCCAGCTCACCGTACGGCCCCAATCAGCCCCAGCATTTT. This gives the protein CASSPYGPNQPQHF. Using reference TRBV18 and TRBJ1-5 for the parts outside the CDR3, the full variable domain is NAGVMQNPRHLVRRRGQEARLRCSPMKGHSHVYWYRQLPEEGLKFMVYLQKENIIDESGMPKERFSAEFPKEGPSILRIQQVVRGDSAAYFCASSPYGPNQPQHFGDGTRLSIL.

V usage is TRBV28 and J usage is TRBJ2-1, with 11 bases that match TRBD1. The length of the CDR3 is 14 residues. V gave up 5 bases and J gave up 10 bases; unmatched junction bases: 7. The germline V gene encodes CDR1 MDHEN and CDR2 SYDVKM. CDR3 nucleotide sequence: TGTGCCAGCAGTCCGGGACAGGGGGGGCGGGAGCAGTTCTTC. Protein: CASSPGQGGREQFF.

In this sample, this clone turned up once. The rearrangement links TRBV7-9 to TRBJ2-3; TRBD2 is a possible D gene (5 bases). The CDR3 contains 14 residues. Trimming pared 4 bases from V and 3 bases from J, leaving 11 bases between. The germline V gene has CDR1 SEHNR and CDR2 FQNEAQ (reference sequence). CDR3 region: CASSSGGWTDTQYF. The DNA of the CDR3 is TGTGCCAGCAGCTCCGGAGGTTGGACAGATACGCAGTATTTT.